What follows are 18 T cell receptor beta chains derived from one specimen sequenced in a study of T cells after yellow fever vaccination. TCRdb analysed the 5' RACE reads with MiXCR anew, one entry per CDR3 protein. Among 450,000 to 600,000 distinct CDR3 sequences, around 17% were seen once, and the ten largest hold 17%. The sequencing used PBMCs, collected 5 to 6 days after the first yellow fever vaccination. The receptors come from a man between 18 and 29 years old who received the YFV17D yellow fever vaccine.

The chain employs TRBV12-3 or TRBV12-4 and TRBJ2-5; D unresolved. The CDR3 is made up of 14 amino acids. V was shortened by 6 bases and J by 5 bases, with 16 bases between the two germline ends. Here the CDR3 DNA reads TGTGCCAGCAGCTTCGGAGCTGTCGGGGAGACCCAGTACTTC. The encoded protein is CASSFGAVGETQYF.

In its sample, this clonotype was seen a few times. Its ends do not fully match the called genes, so a read error is possible. The chain links TRBV2 to TRBJ1-1; tentative D call: TRBD1 (6 bases). CDR1 SNHLY and CDR2 FYNNEI come from the germline V gene. The CDR3 covers 13 residues. The CDR3 sequence: CASSEAGRTDPPF. The CDR3 DNA reads as TGTGCCAGCAGTGAAGCCGGGAGGACAGACCCACCTTTT. The entire variable domain, with the rest obtained from reference TRBV2 and TRBJ1-1, is as follows: EPEVTQTPSHQVTQMGQEVILRCVPISNHLYFYWYRQILGQKVEFLVSFYNNEISEKSEIFDDQFSVERPDGSNFTLKIRSTKLEDSAMYFCASSEAGRTDPPFGQGTRLTVV.

The chain combines TRBV7-9 with TRBJ2-1; TRBD2 matches 8 bases. With 4 bases clipped from V and 6 bases from J, the junction kept 14 bases outside the gene matches. Looked up from germline, CDR1 is SEHNR and CDR2 is FQNEAQ (reference sequence). The CDR3 covers 17 residues. CDR3 loop: CASSSLAMGLVSNEQFF. The DNA of the CDR3 is TGTGCCAGCAGCTCACTTGCAATGGGACTAGTAAGCAATGAGCAGTTCTTC.

V and J are TRBV20-1 and TRBJ2-1; possibly TRBD2 for D (5 bases). V was clipped by 4 bases and J by 6 bases, with 13 bases between them. CDR3 size: 13 residues. The V gene's germline CDR1 is DFQATT and CDR2 SNEGSKA (reference sequence). As DNA, the CDR3 is TGCAGTGCTATAACTGCTAGCTCCAATGAGCAGTTCTTC. The encoded protein is CSAITASSNEQFF.

This rearrangement joins TRBV29-1 to TRBJ2-1; D not certain. The CDR3 runs to 12 residues. Germline V lookup: CDR1 SQVTM, CDR2 ANQGSEA. Trimming removed 0 bases at V and 8 bases at J, with 8 bases between. CDR3 in DNA: TGCAGCGTTGAAGATCGGCTGGATGAGCAGTTCTTC. Amino acids: CSVEDRLDEQFF.

This clonotype showed up just a few times. The rearrangement links TRBV27 to TRBJ2-7, with TRBD1 identical over 7 bases. Germline trimming cut 9 bases from V and 2 bases from J; bases unmatched to any gene: 7. The CDR3 extends over 13 amino acids. CDR1 is MNHEY and CDR2 is SMNVEV in the germline V gene (reference sequence). The CDR3 sequence: CASPGGIPYEQYV. The DNA of the CDR3 is TGTGCCAGTCCAGGGGGAATACCCTACGAGCAGTACGTC.

The chain recombines TRBV7-6 with TRBJ1-1, with 7 bases fitting TRBD1. From germline, CDR1 is SGHVS and CDR2 FNYEAQ. With V trimmed by 1 base and J by 13 bases, 9 bases remained unmatched. The CDR3 runs to 13 residues. CDR3 loop: CASSLDRAGGIFF. The DNA for the CDR3 is TGTGCCAGCAGCTTAGATCGGGCAGGGGGAATTTTCTTT.

This clonotype turned up a few times. The chain recombines TRBV30 with TRBJ2-7, with TRBD2 as a possible D gene (5 bases). This CDR3 is built from 13 residues. V shed 2 bases and J shed 5 bases, with 13 bases lying between them. Germline V gene lookup returns CDR1 GTSNPN and CDR2 SVGIG (reference sequence). In DNA, the CDR3 is TGTGCCTGGAGTACCGGGAATCGGAACGAGCAGTACTTC. It encodes CAWSTGNRNEQYF.

This clonotype was recorded a few times. This sequence joins TRBV5-4 and TRBJ2-5, with 14 bases lining up with TRBD2. V trimming: 4 bases; J trimming: 5 bases; junction bases outside the gene matches: 10. CDR3 length: 17 amino acids. Germline V gives CDR1 SGHNT, CDR2 YYREEE (reference sequence). CDR3 loop: CASSKTSGGATYETQYF. The CDR3 nucleotides read TGTGCCAGCAGCAAGACTAGCGGGGGGGCGACGTACGAGACCCAGTACTTC.

This clonotype was recorded a few times. CDR3 protein: CAISDNYEQYF. In DNA form, the CDR3 reads TGTGCCATCAGTGACAACTACGAGCAGTACTTC. The rearrangement uses TRBV10-3 and TRBJ2-7; no definite D call. The CDR3 sequence is 11 residues long. V was shortened by 3 bases and J by 3 bases, with 3 bases between the two germline ends. CDR1 is ENHRY, CDR2 SYGVKD, per germline.

The chain uses TRBV29-1 and TRBJ1-1; D not certain. Germline values: CDR1 SQVTM, CDR2 ANQGSEA. Trimming shortened V by 0 bases and J by 6 bases, and 8 bases separated the two germline ends. The CDR3 has 12 amino acids. The CDR3 loop reads CSVEDPGAEAFF. CDR3 DNA: TGCAGCGTTGAAGACCCTGGGGCTGAAGCTTTCTTT. The whole variable domain, filled in from reference TRBV29-1 and TRBJ1-1, reads SAVISQKPSRDICQRGTSLTIQCQVDSQVTMMFWYRQQPGQSLTLIATANQGSEATYESGFVIDKFPISRPNLTFSTLTVSNMSPEDSSIYLCSVEDPGAEAFFGQGTRLTVV.

V gene TRBV11-2 combines with J gene TRBJ1-4, with unresolved D. The CDR3 runs 16 residues. From germline, CDR1 is SGHAT and CDR2 FQNNGV. Trimming removed 3 bases at V and 2 bases at J, with 13 bases between. DNA of the CDR3: TGTGCCAGCAGCTTCGGCGGCGGGTCCACTAATGAAAAACTGTTTTTT. Amino acids: CASSFGGGSTNEKLFF.

This chain uses TRBV4-1 with TRBJ2-3, with 11 bases lining up with TRBD1. This CDR3 is built from 18 residues. Germline-derived CDR1 and CDR2 are MGHRA and YSYEKL. V gave up 2 bases and J gave up 4 bases; unmatched junction bases: 11. The CDR3 is CASSQSPDRGLRADTQYF. In DNA form, the CDR3 reads TGCGCCAGCAGCCAATCCCCGGACAGGGGGCTTAGAGCAGATACGCAGTATTTT.

In this sample, this clonotype turned up a few times. This sequence joins TRBV4-2 and TRBJ1-3, with 10 bases matching TRBD1. There are 16 residues in the CDR3. The germline gives CDR1 LGHNA, CDR2 YNFKEQ. J lost 8 bases, V lost 1 base, and 8 bases had no gene match. Written as DNA, the CDR3 is TGTGCCAGCAGCCAAGGTGACAGGGGGCAAAGGGACACCATATATTTT. Its protein is CASSQGDRGQRDTIYF.

This clonotype was picked up a small number of times. The chain uses TRBV27 and TRBJ2-3, with TRBD2 matching 8 bases. In germline, CDR1 is MNHEY, CDR2 SMNVEV (reference sequence). V shed 5 bases, J shed 3 bases, and the junction held 7 bases outside the gene matches. The CDR3 consists of 15 residues. CDR3 region: CASSPTPGGTDTQYF. In nucleotides, the CDR3 is TGTGCCAGCAGTCCTACGCCGGGGGGGACAGATACGCAGTATTTT.

The V and J genes are TRBV3-1 and TRBJ2-2, with 7 bases matching TRBD1. In germline, CDR1 is LGHDT, CDR2 YNNKEL (reference sequence). The CDR3 totals 14 residues. Germline trimming cut 1 base from V and 6 bases from J; bases unmatched to any gene: 2. Written as DNA, the CDR3 is TGTGCCAGCAGCCAAGGAGGGGGCCCCGGGGAGCTGTTTTTT. Amino acid sequence: CASSQGGGPGELFF. Complete variable domain (other parts from reference TRBV3-1 and TRBJ2-2): DTAVSQTPKYLVTQMGNDKSIKCEQNLGHDTMYWYKQDSKKFLKIMFSYNNKELIINETVPNRFSPKSPDKAHLNLHINSLELGDSAVYFCASSQGGGPGELFFGEGSRLTVL.

This sequence joins TRBV3-1 and TRBJ2-7; D uncertain. CDR1 is LGHDT, CDR2 YNNKEL, per germline (reference sequence). V gave up 3 bases and J gave up 5 bases, with 11 bases separating them. The CDR3 runs to 13 residues. CDR3 sequence: CASSHRVSDEQYF. The CDR3 coding sequence is TGTGCCAGCAGCCATAGGGTAAGCGACGAGCAGTACTTC.

The rearrangement uses TRBV6-2 or TRBV6-3 and TRBJ1-1; D is unresolved. V was clipped by 0 bases and J by 4 bases, with 15 bases between them. This CDR3 is built from 16 residues. Germline V lookup: CDR1 MNHEY, CDR2 SVGEGT. CDR3 region: CASSYSRYSRGTEAFF. The CDR3 coding sequence is TGTGCCAGCAGTTACTCGAGGTACAGCCGGGGCACTGAAGCTTTCTTT.